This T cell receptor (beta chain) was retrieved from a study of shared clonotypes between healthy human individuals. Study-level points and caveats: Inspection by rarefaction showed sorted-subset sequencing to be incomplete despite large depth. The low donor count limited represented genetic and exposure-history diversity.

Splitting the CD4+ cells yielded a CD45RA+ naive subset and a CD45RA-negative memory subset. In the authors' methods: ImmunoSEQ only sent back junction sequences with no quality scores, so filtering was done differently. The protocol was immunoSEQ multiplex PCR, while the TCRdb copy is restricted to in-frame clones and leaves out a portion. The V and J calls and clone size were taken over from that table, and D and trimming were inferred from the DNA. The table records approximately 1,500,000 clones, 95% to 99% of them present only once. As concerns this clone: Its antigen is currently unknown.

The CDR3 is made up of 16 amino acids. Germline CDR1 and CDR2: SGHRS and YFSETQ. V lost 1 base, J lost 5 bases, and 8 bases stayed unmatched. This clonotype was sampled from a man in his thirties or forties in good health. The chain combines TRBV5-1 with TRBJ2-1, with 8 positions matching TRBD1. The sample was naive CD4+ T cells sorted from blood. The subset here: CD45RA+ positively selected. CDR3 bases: TGCGCCAGCAGCTTGATTCCAGGGGGCGCCGACAATGAGCAGTTCTTC. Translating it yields CASSLIPGGADNEQFF.